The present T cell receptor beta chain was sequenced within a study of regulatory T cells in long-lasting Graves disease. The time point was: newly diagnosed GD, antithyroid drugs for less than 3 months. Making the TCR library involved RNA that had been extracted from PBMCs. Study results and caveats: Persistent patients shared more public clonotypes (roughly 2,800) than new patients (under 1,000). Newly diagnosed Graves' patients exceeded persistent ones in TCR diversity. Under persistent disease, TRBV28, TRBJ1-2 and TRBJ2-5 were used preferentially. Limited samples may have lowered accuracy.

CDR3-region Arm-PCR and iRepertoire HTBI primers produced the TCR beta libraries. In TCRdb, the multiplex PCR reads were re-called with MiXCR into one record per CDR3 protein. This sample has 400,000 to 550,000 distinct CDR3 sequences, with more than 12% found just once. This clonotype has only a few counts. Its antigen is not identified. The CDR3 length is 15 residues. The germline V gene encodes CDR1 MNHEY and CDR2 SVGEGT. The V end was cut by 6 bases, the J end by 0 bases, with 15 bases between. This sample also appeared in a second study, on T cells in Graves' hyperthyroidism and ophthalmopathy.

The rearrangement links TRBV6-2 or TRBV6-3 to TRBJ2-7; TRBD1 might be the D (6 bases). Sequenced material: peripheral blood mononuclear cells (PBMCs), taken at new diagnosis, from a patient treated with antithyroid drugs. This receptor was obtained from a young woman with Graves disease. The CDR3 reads CASRPLGGSSYEQYF. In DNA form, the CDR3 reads TGTGCCAGCAGGCCCCTAGGGGGTAGCTCCTACGAGCAGTACTTC.